Listed here is a single T cell receptor beta chain. Antigen unknown. This sample is drawn from a study of T cells in Graves' hyperthyroidism and ophthalmopathy. Study-level findings and limits: Using 13 V-J features, a model discriminated ophthalmopathy from stable hyperthyroidism.

PBMCs came from roughly 10 ml fresh peripheral blood. TCR beta CDR3 region amplification was performed from RNA transcripts. TCR CDR3 underwent first-round RT-PCR with the HTBI primer set. MiXCR, applied by TCRdb to the multiplex PCR reads, yields one record per CDR3 protein. This repertoire shows 360,000 or so distinct CDR3 sequences, roughly 20% found once; its top ten account for 15% to 19%. This CDR3 region has 14 residues. V shed 3 bases, J shed 5 bases, and the junction held 6 bases outside the gene matches. Material for sequencing was blood. This chain connects TRBV12-3 or TRBV12-4 to TRBJ1-2, with 7 bases that match TRBD1. This receptor was taken from a woman between 40 and 55 years old with Graves' ophthalmopathy. The DNA for the CDR3 is TGTGCCAGCAGTTTCGTAGAGGGGGCGTATGGCTACACCTTC. Translating it yields CASSFVEGAYGYTF.